This T cell receptor (beta chain) was retrieved from a study of OX40 agonist ivuxolimab in advanced cancers. Study-wide context: Prior therapy, whether anti-PD-1, anti-PD-L1 or anti-CTLA-4, was allowed, and more than 35% had some.

Germline CDR1 reads LNHNV; CDR2 reads YYDKDF (reference sequence). The CDR3 sequence is 14 residues long. The V end was cut by 2 bases, the J end by 10 bases, with 17 bases between. TCRdb's copy holds only in-frame clones and misses some; the assay was immunoSEQ multiplex PCR. This sample yields more than 50,000 clones, of which roughly 84% are seen a single time; approximately 4.3% belongs to the top ten. Sampling times: baseline, cycle 4 day 1, cycle 7 day 1. The sample consisted of CD4+ or CD8+ T cells sorted from blood, taken in a trial of the OX40 agonist ivuxolimab. This TCR came from an adult with an advanced solid tumor such as melanoma, head and neck, liver or kidney cancer. The chain carries TRBV15 and TRBJ2-5; perhaps D is TRBD1 or TRBD2 (5 bases each). The CDR3 reads CATSRSGATLCQYF. In DNA form, the CDR3 reads TGTGCCACCAGCAGATCCGGGGCCACGCTTTGCCAGTACTTC.